These 31 T cell receptor beta chains came from one sample sequenced in a study of regulatory T cells in long-lasting Graves disease. This sample's time point: newly diagnosed GD, antithyroid drugs for less than 3 months. There was RNA extracted from PBMCs, and the TCR library was made from it. Investigators prepared the TCR beta libraries by applying iRepertoire HTBI primers and Arm-PCR of CDR3 regions. TCRdb re-called the multiplex PCR reads through MiXCR, storing one row per CDR3 protein. This table has about 540,000 distinct CDR3 sequences, 13% appearing once. This sample was also put to use in a study of T cells in Graves' hyperthyroidism and ophthalmopathy.

The sample was peripheral blood mononuclear cells (PBMCs), taken at new diagnosis, from a patient treated with antithyroid drugs. The receptors stem from a man under 40 with Graves disease.

This clonotype was counted at least ten times. CDR3 bases: TGTGCCAGCAGCGTAGGAGGGATGGGGGGTGGCTACACCTTC. Its protein is CASSVGGMGGGYTF. The V and J genes are TRBV9 and TRBJ1-2; weak D call: TRBD1 (5 bases). Trimming cost V 0 bases and J 7 bases, with 13 bases left between them. The germline CDR1 and CDR2 sequences are SGDLS and YYNGEE. This CDR3 has 14 residues.

The chain employs TRBV20-1 and TRBJ2-1; 8 bases are a match to TRBD2. The CDR3 is 16 amino acids. The ends lost 5 bases at V and 4 bases at J; junction bases unmatched: 13. CDR1 DFQATT and CDR2 SNEGSKA come from the germline V gene (reference sequence). CDR3 in DNA: TGCAGTGCTGACCCTGGACTAGCCGGGACGTACAATGAGCAGTTCTTC. Protein sequence: CSADPGLAGTYNEQFF.

Many counts were recorded for this clonotype. V gene TRBV20-1 combines with J gene TRBJ2-3; D unclear. Germline CDR1 DFQATT, CDR2 SNEGSKA (reference sequence). The CDR3 contains 11 residues. The germline V and J ends were trimmed by 6 bases and 3 bases, with 7 bases remaining between them. The CDR3 is CSAAFTDTQYF. In DNA, the CDR3 is TGCAGTGCGGCTTTTACAGATACGCAGTATTTT.

The chain is built from TRBV6-2 or TRBV6-3 and TRBJ1-5; D remains ambiguous. Germline loops: CDR1 MNHEY, CDR2 SVGEGT. The CDR3 has 15 residues. The germline V and J ends were trimmed by 3 bases and 6 bases, with 15 bases remaining between them. The CDR3 DNA is TGTGCCAGCAGTTATGGACCCGAGGGTGGTCAGCCCCAGCATTTT. This translates into CASSYGPEGGQPQHF.

This clonotype showed up many times. The chain joins TRBV20-1 to TRBJ2-7; no firm D call. Trimming shortened V by 1 base and J by 3 bases, and 16 bases separated the two germline ends. The CDR3 has 15 amino acids. From germline, CDR1 is DFQATT and CDR2 SNEGSKA (reference sequence). This CDR3 reads CSARAENGPFYEQYF. CDR3 DNA sequence: TGCAGTGCTAGAGCAGAGAATGGCCCCTTCTACGAGCAGTACTTC.

Details on this clonotype: This may be a read error, as it is one base from a much larger clone. The conserved final phenylalanine or tryptophan is absent from the CDR3, which likely points to a read error. The J gene is TRBJ2-1, the V gene TRBV7-2; a possible D gene is TRBD2 (7 bases). The CDR3 loop spans 14 amino acids. Trimming stripped 0 bases from V and 7 bases from J, with 10 bases between. The V gene's germline CDR1 is SGHTA and CDR2 FQGNSA. The CDR3 region has the DNA TGTGCCAGCAGCTTAGCGGCGGGGGCTAATGAGCAGTTCCTC. Residues: CASSLAAGANEQFL.

This clonotype was detected many times. This chain joins TRBV12-3 or TRBV12-4 and TRBJ1-4; tentatively, D is TRBD1 (6 bases). The CDR3 has 14 residues. The V end lost 5 bases, the J end lost 8 bases, and 15 bases lay between the germline ends. Here the CDR3 reads CASSPGVAGEKLFF. The CDR3 DNA reads TGTGCCAGCAGTCCAGGGGTAGCTGGCGAAAAACTGTTTTTT.

The V gene is TRBV7-9, the J gene TRBJ2-7, with 16 bases matching TRBD2. Germline CDR1 SEHNR, CDR2 FQNEAQ (reference sequence). The CDR3 runs to 16 residues. The V segment lost 4 bases and the J segment 5 bases; nucleotides outside the gene matches: 5. The CDR3 here is CASSSGLAGGVDEQYF. In nucleotides, the CDR3 is TGTGCCAGCAGCTCGGGACTAGCGGGAGGGGTCGACGAGCAGTACTTC.

In this sample, this clonotype turned up many times. V and J are TRBV2 and TRBJ1-6; tentative D call: TRBD1 (5 bases). Between the trimmed V and J ends, which lost 8 bases and 5 bases, there was a span of 16 bases. Germline CDR1 reads SNHLY; CDR2 reads FYNNEI. This CDR3 is built from 15 residues. As DNA, the CDR3 is TGTGCCAGCCGGGACGCCAGGACAAATAATTCACCCCTCCACTTT. Protein: CASRDARTNNSPLHF. Looking up the rest from reference TRBV2 and TRBJ1-6 gives the full variable domain: EPEVTQTPSHQVTQMGQEVILRCVPISNHLYFYWYRQILGQKVEFLVSFYNNEISEKSEIFDDQFSVERPDGSNFTLKIRSTKLEDSAMYFCASRDARTNNSPLHFGNGTRLTVT.

This sequence joins TRBV30 and TRBJ2-7, with D perhaps TRBD1 (5 bases). The CDR3 is made up of 11 amino acids. V lost 5 bases and J 1 base, leaving 6 bases between the germline ends. The germline V gene has CDR1 GTSNPN and CDR2 SVGIG (reference sequence). The CDR3 sequence is CAWGHSYEQYF. The CDR3 DNA reads as TGTGCCTGGGGACATTCCTACGAGCAGTACTTC.

This clonotype has a count of ten or more. The CDR3: CASVSGTGSYEQYF. CDR3 bases: TGTGCTAGTGTAAGCGGGACAGGGTCCTACGAGCAGTACTTC. The rearrangement joins TRBV12-5 to TRBJ2-7; 9 bases fit TRBD1. Germline loops: CDR1 LGHNT, CDR2 FRNRAP. The CDR3 spans 14 residues. V trimming: 7 bases; J trimming: 1 base; junction bases outside the gene matches: 5.

This clonotype has a count of ten or more. J is TRBJ2-3 and V is TRBV12-3 or TRBV12-4; the match to TRBD2 covers 11 bases. This CDR3 spans 16 amino acids. V dropped 6 bases and J dropped 0; count of bases not matched to a gene: 5. The CDR3 region is CASSSGLAESTDTQYF. CDR3 DNA sequence: TGTGCCAGCAGCTCGGGACTAGCGGAGAGCACAGATACGCAGTATTTT.

This clonotype was seen repeatedly, ten times or more. The V call is TRBV20-1, the J call TRBJ2-7; a weak D match, TRBD1 (6 bases). Germline assignment: CDR1 DFQATT and CDR2 SNEGSKA (reference sequence). V gave up 1 base and J gave up 2 bases, with 12 bases separating them. CDR3 length equals 14 residues. This chain's CDR3 is CSARAHREPYEQYF. The CDR3 bases are TGCAGTGCTAGAGCCCACAGGGAACCCTACGAGCAGTACTTC.

This clonotype occurred many times. The chain has TRBV10-3 and TRBJ1-6, with D possibly matching TRBD1 (5 bases). V was cut by 8 bases and J by 7 bases, with 12 bases left in between. Germline CDR1 ENHRY, CDR2 SYGVKD. There are 13 residues in the CDR3. The CDR3 region has the DNA TGTGCCATCTCCCCAGGGCCCAATTCACCCCTCCACTTT. This gives the protein CAISPGPNSPLHF.

This clonotype has a count of ten or more. The chain links TRBV7-9 to TRBJ2-7; the D call may be TRBD1 or TRBD2 (5 bases each). The V gene lost 5 bases and the J gene lost 0 bases, with 14 bases spanning the gap. The CDR3 is 15 residues long. In germline, CDR1 is SEHNR, CDR2 FQNEAQ (reference sequence). In DNA form, the CDR3 reads TGTGCCAGCAGCCCTCGGGACGTAGGCTCCTACGAGCAGTACTTC. It codes for CASSPRDVGSYEQYF.

The V call is TRBV20-1, the J call TRBJ1-5; no reliable D call. Per the germline V gene, CDR1 is DFQATT and CDR2 is SNEGSKA (reference sequence). The CDR3 contains 14 residues. Between the trimmed V and J ends, which lost 4 bases and 1 base, there was a span of 11 bases. In DNA form, the CDR3 reads TGCAGTGCTAAAGGCGTGGGCAGCAATCAGCCCCAGCATTTT. This sequence encodes CSAKGVGSNQPQHF.

This clonotype came up many times. The chain couples TRBV20-1 to TRBJ2-3; 11 positions match TRBD2. From germline, CDR1 is DFQATT and CDR2 SNEGSKA (reference sequence). The CDR3 sequence is 15 residues long. The trim removed 1 base at V and 2 bases at J, leaving 2 bases unmatched. The CDR3 loop reads CSARGLAGLTDTQYF. The CDR3 DNA follows: TGCAGTGCTAGAGGACTAGCGGGGCTCACAGATACGCAGTATTTT.

This clonotype was observed a few times. CDR3 sequence (DNA): TGTGCCATCAGTGAGGGACATGCGGGACAGACCCAGTACTTC. As protein: CAISEGHAGQTQYF. The chain uses TRBV10-3 and TRBJ2-5, with D possibly being TRBD2 (6 bases). In germline, CDR1 is ENHRY, CDR2 SYGVKD. Trimming shortened V by 2 bases and J by 6 bases, and 13 bases separated the two germline ends. The CDR3 has 14 residues.

In its sample, this clonotype was seen many times. This chain connects TRBV29-1 to TRBJ1-1, with no clear D. This CDR3 has 15 residues. In germline, CDR1 is SQVTM, CDR2 ANQGSEA. V shed 0 bases and J shed 0 bases, with 11 bases lying between them. The chain's CDR3 is CSVEDTGSLNTEAFF. The DNA of the CDR3 is TGCAGCGTTGAAGATACCGGCAGCTTGAACACTGAAGCTTTCTTT.

The genes are TRBV6-2 or TRBV6-3 and TRBJ2-7, with D tentatively TRBD1 (5 bases). V lost 5 bases and J 5 bases, leaving 22 bases between the germline ends. Germline V lookup: CDR1 MNHEY, CDR2 SVGEGT. The CDR3 runs to 16 residues. The CDR3 here is CASSEPPTGDLDEQYF. The CDR3 DNA is TGTGCCAGCAGTGAACCCCCCACAGGCGACCTTGACGAGCAGTACTTC.

The CDR3, as DNA: TGTGCCAGCAGCTTTCTTCGTGGTACAGGGGTCGGGGAGCTGTTTTTT. Translation: CASSFLRGTGVGELFF. The chain links TRBV7-9 to TRBJ2-2, with TRBD1 matching over 7 bases. The CDR3 is made up of 16 amino acids. CDR1 and CDR2 from the germline V gene are SEHNR and FQNEAQ (reference sequence). Trimming removed 3 bases from V and 7 bases from J; junction bases left unmatched: 11.

Comments on this clonotype: A far larger clone is only one base removed, so a read error is likely. The chain joins TRBV12-3 or TRBV12-4 to TRBJ2-7; the match to TRBD2 covers 14 bases. The CDR3 has 15 residues. Trimming cost V 5 bases and J 7 bases; bases outside gene matches: 7. Here the CDR3 reads CASSHGTSGSNEQYF. CDR3 coding DNA: TGTGCCAGCAGTCACGGGACTAGCGGGAGTAATGAGCAGTACTTC.

This clonotype has a count of ten or more. The rearrangement joins TRBV29-1 to TRBJ2-7; 8 bases align to TRBD1. CDR3 size: 13 residues. Looked up from germline, CDR1 is SQVTM and CDR2 is ANQGSEA. V was pared by 3 bases and J by 0 bases, with 1 base of the junction left unmatched. The CDR3 DNA reads TGCAGCGTTGAGGGACAGGACTCCTACGAGCAGTACTTC. It translates to CSVEGQDSYEQYF.

The chain links TRBV30 to TRBJ2-5; D might be TRBD1 or TRBD2, each matching 5 bases. The CDR3 runs 13 residues. The V gene's germline CDR1 is GTSNPN and CDR2 SVGIG (reference sequence). CDR3 nucleotides: TGTGCTGCGGGCAGGGCGTACCAAGAGACCCAGTACTTC. Translating it yields CAAGRAYQETQYF. Full variable domain (remainder filled in from reference TRBV30 and TRBJ2-5): SQTIHQWPATLVQPVGSPLSLECTVEGTSNPNLYWYRQAAGRGLQLLFYSVGIGQISSEVPQNLSASRPQDRQFILSSKKLLLSDSGFYLCAAGRAYQETQYFGPGTRLLVL.

This clonotype was seen at least ten times. V gene TRBV28 combines with J gene TRBJ2-3; 7 bases map to TRBD2. The CDR3 runs 16 residues. From germline, CDR1 is MDHEN and CDR2 SYDVKM. Trimming cost V 3 bases and J 4 bases; bases outside gene matches: 10. The DNA of the CDR3 is TGTGCCAGCAGTTTCCAGGCGGGAGAGGTCGCAGATACGCAGTATTTT. Its protein product is CASSFQAGEVADTQYF.

This clonotype was counted only a few times. This chain links TRBV7-2 with TRBJ2-5, with 12 bases matching TRBD1. CDR3 size: 16 residues. Germline V gene data show CDR1 as SGHTA and CDR2 as FQGNSA. J was trimmed by 5 bases and V by 5 bases; bases with no gene match: 9. CDR3 region: CASSAWGQGAGETQYF. The CDR3 region has the DNA TGTGCCAGCAGCGCCTGGGGACAGGGGGCAGGCGAGACCCAGTACTTC.

In nucleotides, the CDR3 is TGTGCCAGCAGTTTAGGGCTAGCGGGAGAGGGGTGGGCAAGCGAGCAGTACTTC. Encoded protein: CASSLGLAGEGWASEQYF. The V and J genes are TRBV12-3 or TRBV12-4 and TRBJ2-7, with 10 bases that match TRBD2. The length of the CDR3 is 18 residues. V lost 1 base to trimming and J lost 6 bases; unmatched junction nucleotides: 15.

V gene TRBV29-1 combines with J gene TRBJ2-1; perhaps D is TRBD1 or TRBD2 (5 bases each). CDR3 length equals 17 residues. Germline V gives CDR1 SQVTM, CDR2 ANQGSEA. With 4 bases removed from V and 7 bases from J, the gap between germline ends came to 26 bases. The CDR3 DNA reads TGCAGCGTTGGGGGCCCACTAGGGCTTGAGCTTACAAATGAGCAGTTCTTC. Protein sequence: CSVGGPLGLELTNEQFF.

At least ten counts were recorded for this clonotype. V is TRBV24-1 and J is TRBJ2-5, with TRBD2 identical over 7 bases. The ends lost 6 bases at V and 2 bases at J; junction bases unmatched: 11. The CDR3 spans 16 residues. CDR1 is KGHDR and CDR2 is SFDVKD in the germline V gene. The CDR3 sequence: CATSSSRDYAQETQYF. The CDR3 DNA sequence: TGTGCCACCAGTTCCTCCCGGGACTACGCTCAAGAGACCCAGTACTTC.

V gene TRBV6-5 combines with J gene TRBJ2-2; the D gene is possibly TRBD2 (6 bases). The length of the CDR3 is 17 residues. The germline V and J ends were trimmed by 2 bases and 6 bases, with 19 bases remaining between them. The germline V gene has CDR1 MNHEY and CDR2 SVGAGI. CDR3 sequence reads: CASSYGPFGSGPGELFF. The CDR3 DNA reads TGTGCCAGCAGTTACGGCCCCTTCGGGAGCGGGCCCGGGGAGCTGTTTTTT.

The V gene is TRBV2, the J gene TRBJ1-5, with D possibly matching TRBD1 (6 bases). This CDR3 has 16 amino acids. CDR1 and CDR2 (germline): SNHLY, FYNNEI. Trimming removed 1 base at V and 6 bases at J, with 16 bases between. CDR3 bases: TGTGCCAGCAGTGAAGAGTTGGGGGGCGAAGGTCAGCCCCAGCATTTT. Its translation: CASSEELGGEGQPQHF.